This TCR beta chain was observed in a study of T-cell memory formation after mild COVID-19. On the study more broadly: Largely, TCR clusters stayed within a single donor.

For this clonotype: Its antigen remains unidentified.

TCRdb called the 5' RACE reads again in MiXCR, with one record for every CDR3 protein. The sample shows 280,000 or so distinct CDR3 sequences, roughly 17% of them seen only once. General study points: Among clones contracting day 15 to 85, CD4/CD8 was balanced, whereas later expanders leaned CD4+. Whether day 37 second-wave clones are SARS-CoV-2-specific was not confirmed. Among CD4+ contracting clones, most were CM and EM, and CD8+ ones EMRA.

Sequencing input: PBMCs or a T cell subset sorted from them (not recorded which). This sequence originates from a man aged 18 to 29 who had mild COVID-19 (a few samples of this study predate the infection). Cell type and time point are not known.

The CDR3 DNA follows: TGTGCCAGTAGTATATGGGTTTCCCAGCCCCAGCATTTT. It encodes CASSIWVSQPQHF. The genes are TRBV19 and TRBJ1-5, with D uncertain. Trimming left V 2 bases short and J 7 bases short, with 9 bases between. From germline, CDR1 is LNHDA and CDR2 SQIVND (reference sequence). This CDR3 is 13 amino acids long.